This T cell receptor (beta chain) was sequenced for a study of T cell responses to AZD1222 COVID-19 vaccine. Study-level results: Spike-spanning, vaccine-associated CD4 TCRs were dominant at 160-218 and 743-854. Baseline antibody screening turned up just a handful of seropositive AZD1222 recipients. Clonal diversity was possibly underestimated, and white British individuals and females predominated among donors.

CDR1 is MNHEY and CDR2 is SVGAGI in the germline V gene. The CDR3 runs 15 residues. Deletions cut 5 bases from V and 1 base from J, with 13 bases between. This clone was seen a single time. What it binds is unknown. Assay used: immunoSEQ multiplex PCR; TCRdb lists only in-frame clones, some missing. The sample records 75,000 to 80,000 clones, 75% to 90% being singletons. This receptor was identified in an adult who received the AZD1222 COVID-19 vaccine. This chain links TRBV6-5 with TRBJ2-3; no clear D. This specimen consisted of peripheral blood, obtained 28 days after the second AZD1222 dose. DNA for the CDR3: TGTGCCAGCAGTCCAGACGGAATGGGCACAGATACGCAGTATTTT. Amino acids: CASSPDGMGTDTQYF.